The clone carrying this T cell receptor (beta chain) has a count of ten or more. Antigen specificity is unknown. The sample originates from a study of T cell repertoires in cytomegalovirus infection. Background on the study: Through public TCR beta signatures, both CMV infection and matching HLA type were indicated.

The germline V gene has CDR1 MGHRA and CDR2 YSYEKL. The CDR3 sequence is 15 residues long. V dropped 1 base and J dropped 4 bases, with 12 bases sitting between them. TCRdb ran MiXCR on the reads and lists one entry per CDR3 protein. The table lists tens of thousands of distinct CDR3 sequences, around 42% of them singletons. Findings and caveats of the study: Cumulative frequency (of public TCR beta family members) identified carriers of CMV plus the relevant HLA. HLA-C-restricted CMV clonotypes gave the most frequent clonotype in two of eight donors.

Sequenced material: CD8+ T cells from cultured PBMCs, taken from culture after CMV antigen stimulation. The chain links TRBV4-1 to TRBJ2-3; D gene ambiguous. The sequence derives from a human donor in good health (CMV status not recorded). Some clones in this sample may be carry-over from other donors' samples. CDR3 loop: CASSQVGSLADTQYF. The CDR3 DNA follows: TGCGCCAGCAGCCAAGTGGGCAGCCTCGCAGATACGCAGTATTTT.